Each of the 31 T cell receptor beta chains below was sequenced from the same sample in a study of cytomegalovirus exposure and HLA in healthy donors. The PCR used 60 Vbeta and 13 Jbeta primers. Profiled with immunoSEQ multiplex PCR; TCRdb holds only in-frame clones, not every one. Of 150,000 to 200,000 clones listed, around 80% are singletons. The sequenced material came from PBMCs. The origin of the receptors is a woman aged 25 to 45 in good health and CMV-seronegative.

This clone came up once. The V gene is TRBV5-6, the J gene TRBJ1-5; 10 bases agree with TRBD1. V was pared by 3 bases and J by 6 bases, with 15 bases of the junction left unmatched. The CDR3 totals 18 residues. Germline CDR1 SGHDT, CDR2 YYEEEE. The CDR3 spells CASSSTSRQGARSQPQHF. CDR3 coding DNA: TGTGCCAGCAGCTCGACTTCTCGACAGGGGGCGAGGTCTCAGCCCCAGCATTTT.

This rearrangement joins TRBV5-1 to TRBJ1-5, with 10 bases fitting TRBD1. Germline V gene sequence: CDR1 SGHRS, CDR2 YFSETQ. The CDR3 covers 15 residues. J lost 3 bases, V lost 3 bases, and 3 bases had no gene match. Here the CDR3 DNA reads TGCGCCAGCAGCTCAGGGACAGGGGACAATCAGCCCCAGCATTTT. Translation: CASSSGTGDNQPQHF.

This clone was counted a few times. The rearrangement uses TRBV19 and TRBJ2-7; 11 bases are shared with TRBD1. The J segment lost 5 bases and the V segment lost 6 bases, leaving 6 bases of the junction unmatched. The CDR3 is 14 amino acids. Germline V gene lookup returns CDR1 LNHDA and CDR2 SQIVND (reference sequence). The CDR3 nucleotides are TGTGCCAGTAGGATCGGACAGGGGGCCCACGAGCAGTACTTC. Its translation: CASRIGQGAHEQYF.

The chain uses TRBV7-9 and TRBJ1-2; 7 bases align to TRBD1. Germline V CDR1 and CDR2: SEHNR, FQNEAQ (reference sequence). The CDR3 has 14 amino acids. Losses at the gene ends were 5 bases for V and 8 bases for J; bases not matched to a gene: 11. CDR3 DNA sequence: TGTGCCAGCAGCGATCTACAGGGGCCGGGCGGCTACACCTTC. Protein: CASSDLQGPGGYTF.

The gene calls are TRBV30 and TRBJ1-4, with TRBD1 identical over 7 bases. CDR3 size: 13 residues. The germline gives CDR1 GTSNPN, CDR2 SVGIG (reference sequence). V shed 8 bases and J 8 bases; nucleotides not matched to a gene: 11. CDR3 sequence (DNA): TGTGCCGGACGACAGGGCGCGGTAGAAAAACTGTTTTTT. It is translated as CAGRQGAVEKLFF.

Only a few counts were recorded for this clone. J is TRBJ2-7 and V is TRBV30; 10 bases fit TRBD2. This CDR3 has 14 residues. Germline V gives CDR1 GTSNPN, CDR2 SVGIG (reference sequence). Trimming removed 5 bases from V and 3 bases from J; junction bases left unmatched: 7. DNA for the CDR3: TGTGCCTGGGCGGTAGCGGGGGGATTCTACGAGCAGTACTTC. It is translated as CAWAVAGGFYEQYF.

The chain recombines TRBV5-1 with TRBJ2-1; TRBD1 matches at 7 bases. The CDR3 consists of 16 residues. The germline V gene encodes CDR1 SGHRS and CDR2 YFSETQ. The trim removed 0 bases at V and 6 bases at J, leaving 9 bases unmatched. The DNA for the CDR3 is TGCGCCAGCAGCTTGGGGGACCGAGCAGGGGGCAATGAGCAGTTCTTC. Encoded protein: CASSLGDRAGGNEQFF.

The CDR3, as DNA: TGTGCCAGCAGTGATCGTTCCCAGGGAGGAGATACGCAGTATTTT. Encoded protein: CASSDRSQGGDTQYF. The genes are TRBV2 and TRBJ2-3, with D possibly TRBD2 on 6 matching bases. The germline CDR1 and CDR2 sequences are SNHLY and FYNNEI. CDR3 size: 15 residues. Trimming removed 3 bases from V and 5 bases from J, with 15 bases in between. The entire variable domain, with the rest obtained from reference TRBV2 and TRBJ2-3, is as follows: EPEVTQTPSHQVTQMGQEVILRCVPISNHLYFYWYRQILGQKVEFLVSFYNNEISEKSEIFDDQFSVERPDGSNFTLKIRSTKLEDSAMYFCASSDRSQGGDTQYFGPGTRLTVL.

The chain carries TRBV6-1 and TRBJ1-2; tentatively, D is TRBD1 (6 bases). The germline gives CDR1 MNHNS, CDR2 SASEGT. The CDR3 extends over 14 amino acids. The V and J ends lost 5 bases and 3 bases respectively, with 13 bases between them. For the CDR3, the DNA is TGTGCCAGCAGTCAAACAGGGTCGCACTATGGCTACACCTTC. Translation gives CASSQTGSHYGYTF.

In this sample, this clone turned up once. This sequence joins TRBV7-3 and TRBJ1-1, with D possibly TRBD1 on 6 matching bases. V lost 5 bases to trimming and J lost 4 bases, with 14 bases between them. The germline V gene encodes CDR1 SGHTA and CDR2 FQGTGA. This CDR3 comprises 14 residues. DNA for the CDR3: TGTGCCAGCAGCCTAAGGGGGGGAAGCACTGAAGCTTTCTTT. Protein sequence: CASSLRGGSTEAFF.

The CDR3 DNA follows: TGTGCCACGTCAGCAGGGGTCGGTACTGAAGCTTTCTTT. It is translated as CATSAGVGTEAFF. The chain recombines TRBV9 with TRBJ1-1; a possible D gene is TRBD1 (6 bases). V was trimmed by 9 bases and J by 5 bases, leaving 17 bases between them. Per the germline V gene, CDR1 is SGDLS and CDR2 is YYNGEE. The CDR3 has 13 residues.

The genes are TRBV12-5 and TRBJ2-5; 9 bases match TRBD2. In germline, CDR1 is LGHNT, CDR2 FRNRAP. The CDR3 has 16 residues. Trimming removed 7 bases from V and 1 base from J; junction bases left unmatched: 10. CDR3 residues: CASARRTAGGQETQYF. The CDR3 coding sequence is TGTGCTAGTGCCCGACGGACAGCGGGGGGCCAAGAGACCCAGTACTTC.

The J gene is TRBJ2-7, the V gene TRBV30, with a possible D match to TRBD2 (7 bases). Trimming took off 1 base at V and 2 bases at J, with 12 bases between the two ends. The germline V gene has CDR1 GTSNPN and CDR2 SVGIG (reference sequence). This CDR3 is 14 amino acids long. The CDR3 spells CAWSEGGETYEQYF. The DNA for the CDR3 is TGTGCCTGGAGTGAGGGGGGGGAGACCTACGAGCAGTACTTC.

This chain connects TRBV7-8 to TRBJ1-2; 7 bases map to TRBD1. After removal of 5 bases from V and 0 bases from J, the junction contained 9 bases not matched to a gene. The CDR3 sequence is 16 residues long. Germline V lookup: CDR1 SGHVS, CDR2 FQNEAQ. The CDR3 protein is CASSPRDRASNYGYTF. Here the CDR3 DNA reads TGTGCCAGCAGCCCCCGTGACAGGGCTTCTAACTATGGCTACACCTTC.

The chain links TRBV19 to TRBJ1-6; no firm D call. The CDR3 runs 15 residues. The germline V gene encodes CDR1 LNHDA and CDR2 SQIVND (reference sequence). V was trimmed by 3 bases and J by 2 bases, leaving 8 bases between them. For the CDR3, the DNA is TGTGCCAGTAGTATCAACGGGGCCTATAATTCACCCCTCCACTTT. This gives the protein CASSINGAYNSPLHF.

In DNA form, the CDR3 reads TGTGCCAGCAGCTTAACCCAGGGGGAGACCCAGTACTTC. Translated: CASSLTQGETQYF. The chain joins TRBV7-3 to TRBJ2-5; a possible D gene is TRBD1 (6 bases). CDR1 and CDR2 from the germline V gene are SGHTA and FQGTGA. V was trimmed by 0 bases and J by 5 bases, leaving 7 bases between them. CDR3 length: 13 residues.

This chain connects TRBV27 to TRBJ1-2; 9 nucleotides align to TRBD1. Trimming cost V 6 bases and J 5 bases; bases outside gene matches: 4. The CDR3 runs to 13 residues. Germline V gives CDR1 MNHEY, CDR2 SMNVEV (reference sequence). The CDR3 nucleotides read TGTGCCAGCAGCAGGACAGGGGTGTATGGCTACACCTTC. This translates into CASSRTGVYGYTF.

V is TRBV18 and J is TRBJ2-5, with D perhaps matching TRBD1 (5 bases). CDR1 and CDR2 from the germline V gene are KGHSH and LQKENI. This CDR3 spans 14 amino acids. Trimming shortened V by 5 bases and J by 5 bases, and 15 bases separated the two germline ends. Written as DNA, the CDR3 is TGTGCCAGCTCATTGACAGATACTTACGAGACCCAGTACTTC. It yields the protein CASSLTDTYETQYF.

The V gene is TRBV7-9, the J gene TRBJ1-2; 8 bases fit TRBD1. This CDR3 comprises 12 residues. Germline V gene lookup returns CDR1 SEHNR and CDR2 FQNEAQ (reference sequence). Unmatched junction bases numbered 1, after V lost 4 bases and J lost 6 bases. The CDR3 sequence is CASSSGGHGYTF. The CDR3 DNA sequence: TGTGCCAGCAGCTCAGGGGGCCATGGCTACACCTTC.

This chain connects TRBV4-1 to TRBJ2-3; D possibly corresponds to TRBD1 (6 bases). This CDR3 spans 15 amino acids. With 0 bases removed from V and 2 bases from J, the gap between germline ends came to 9 bases. Germline V CDR1 and CDR2: MGHRA, YSYEKL. This chain's CDR3 is CASSQEGGNTDTQYF. CDR3 in DNA: TGCGCCAGCAGCCAAGAAGGGGGTAACACAGATACGCAGTATTTT.

The gene calls are TRBV5-1 and TRBJ2-3, with TRBD1 as a possible D gene (6 bases). The CDR3 spans 16 residues. Germline-derived CDR1 and CDR2 are SGHRS and YFSETQ. V was cut by 6 bases and J by 2 bases, with 19 bases left in between. The DNA of the CDR3 is TGCGCCAGCACTGAACAGGGAACGGGATTCACAGATACGCAGTATTTT. Translation gives CASTEQGTGFTDTQYF.

The rearrangement uses TRBV5-1 and TRBJ2-3, with 15 bases matching TRBD2. V was pared by 3 bases and J by 1 base, with 12 bases of the junction left unmatched. CDR1 SGHRS and CDR2 YFSETQ come from the germline V gene. The CDR3 consists of 20 residues. CDR3 nucleotides: TGCGCCAGCAGCTCCGGACTAGCGGGGGGGCGATCGGCAGGCACAGATACGCAGTATTTT. Translation: CASSSGLAGGRSAGTDTQYF.

The V call is TRBV15, the J call TRBJ1-2; D is possibly TRBD1 (6 bases). Trimming removed 4 bases from V and 5 bases from J, with 17 bases in between. CDR1 is LNHNV and CDR2 is YYDKDF in the germline V gene (reference sequence). There are 15 residues in the CDR3. The CDR3 loop reads CATSTEGGGSYGYTF. CDR3 in DNA: TGTGCCACCAGCACCGAGGGAGGGGGATCTTATGGCTACACCTTC.

V is TRBV4-1 and J is TRBJ1-2, with 7 bases lining up with TRBD1. This CDR3 comprises 13 residues. V lost 0 bases and J lost 13; bases outside the gene matches: 8. The germline gives CDR1 MGHRA, CDR2 YSYEKL. As DNA, the CDR3 is TGCGCCAGCAGCCAAGATCGGGCAGGGGGACTCACCTTC. It encodes CASSQDRAGGLTF.

The J gene is TRBJ2-7, the V gene TRBV27, with 7 bases identical to TRBD1. V dropped 5 bases and J dropped 4; count of bases not matched to a gene: 8. CDR1 is MNHEY, CDR2 SMNVEV, per germline (reference sequence). The CDR3 covers 14 residues. This chain's CDR3 is CASSPTGYPYEQYF. The CDR3 DNA reads TGTGCCAGCAGTCCGACAGGGTACCCGTACGAGCAGTACTTC.

This clone turned up a few times. The V gene is TRBV5-4, the J gene TRBJ1-2; 7 nucleotides match TRBD1. This CDR3 is 15 amino acids long. V lost 4 bases, J lost 0 bases, and 6 bases stayed unmatched. CDR1 and CDR2 from the germline V gene are SGHNT and YYREEE (reference sequence). CDR3 DNA sequence: TGTGCCAGCAGCCCCAGACAGGGAGCTAACTATGGCTACACCTTC. It is translated as CASSPRQGANYGYTF.

This clone was counted between two and nine times. The genes are TRBV5-5 and TRBJ2-4, with 9 bases fitting TRBD2. V was clipped by 4 bases and J by 7 bases; unmatched bases: 9. Germline CDR1 is SGHKS and CDR2 is YYEKEE (reference sequence). The CDR3 totals 15 residues. Written as DNA, the CDR3 is TGTGCCAGCAGCGCATACCGGACTAGCGTGAACATTCAGTACTTC. It specifies CASSAYRTSVNIQYF.

The chain has TRBV9 and TRBJ1-2; 10 bases are shared with TRBD1. Germline-derived CDR1 and CDR2 are SGDLS and YYNGEE. CDR3 size: 17 residues. With 1 base clipped from V and 3 bases from J, the junction kept 9 bases outside the gene matches. The CDR3 DNA sequence: TGTGCCAGCAGCGTATATGGGACAGGGGAGTACGACTATGGCTACACCTTC. As protein: CASSVYGTGEYDYGYTF.

The chain links TRBV30 to TRBJ1-1; weak D call: TRBD1 (5 bases). Per germline, CDR1 GTSNPN and CDR2 SVGIG (reference sequence). The V end was cut by 3 bases, the J end by 8 bases, with 10 bases between. This CDR3 spans 11 amino acids. CDR3 in amino acids: CAWSAAGEAFF. The CDR3 coding sequence is TGTGCCTGGAGCGCTGCAGGGGAAGCTTTCTTT.

The chain is built from TRBV9 and TRBJ2-3; the D is unclear. This CDR3 contains 15 residues. Germline V gene sequence: CDR1 SGDLS, CDR2 YYNGEE. Trimming left V 4 bases short and J 0 bases short, with 12 bases between. The chain's CDR3 is CASSPQAGSTDTQYF. The DNA for the CDR3 is TGTGCCAGCAGCCCCCAGGCCGGTAGCACAGATACGCAGTATTTT.

The chain recombines TRBV15 with TRBJ1-1, with D tentatively TRBD1 (5 bases). Germline CDR1 and CDR2: LNHNV and YYDKDF (reference sequence). Trimming cost V 1 base and J 3 bases, with 15 bases left between them. CDR3 length equals 16 residues. CDR3 loop: CATSRGNRIGYTEAFF. The CDR3 coding sequence is TGTGCCACCAGCAGAGGTAACAGGATCGGGTACACTGAAGCTTTCTTT. The whole variable domain, remainder taken from reference TRBV15 and TRBJ1-1, is DAMVIQNPRYQVTQFGKPVTLSCSQTLNHNVMYWYQQKSSQAPKLLFHYYDKDFNNEADTPDNFQSRRPNTSFCFLDIRSPGLGDTAMYLCATSRGNRIGYTEAFFGQGTRLTVV.